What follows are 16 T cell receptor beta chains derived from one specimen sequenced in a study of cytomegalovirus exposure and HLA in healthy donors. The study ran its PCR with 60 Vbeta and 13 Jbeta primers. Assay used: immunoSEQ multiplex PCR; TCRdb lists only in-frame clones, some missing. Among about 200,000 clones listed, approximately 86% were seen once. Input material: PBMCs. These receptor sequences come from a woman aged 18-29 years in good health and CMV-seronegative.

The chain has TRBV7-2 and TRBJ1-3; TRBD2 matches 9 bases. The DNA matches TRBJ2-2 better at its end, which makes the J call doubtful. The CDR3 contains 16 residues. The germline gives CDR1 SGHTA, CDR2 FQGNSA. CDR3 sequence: CASSLEGTSRTGELFF. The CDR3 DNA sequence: TGTGCCAGCAGCTTAGAAGGGACTAGCCGGACCGGGGAGCTGTTTTTT.

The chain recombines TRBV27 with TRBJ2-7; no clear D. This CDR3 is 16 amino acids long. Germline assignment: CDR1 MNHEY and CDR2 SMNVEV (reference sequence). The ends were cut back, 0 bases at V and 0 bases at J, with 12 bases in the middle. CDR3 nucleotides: TGTGCCAGCAGTTTATCGGGCCTCCAGGTCTCCTACGAGCAGTACTTC. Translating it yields CASSLSGLQVSYEQYF.

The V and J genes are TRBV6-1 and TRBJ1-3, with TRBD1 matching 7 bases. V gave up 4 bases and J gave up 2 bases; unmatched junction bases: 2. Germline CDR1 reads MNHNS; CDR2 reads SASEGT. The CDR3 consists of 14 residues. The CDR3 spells CASSGTGPGNTIYF. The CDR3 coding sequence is TGTGCCAGCAGTGGGACAGGCCCTGGAAACACCATATATTTT.

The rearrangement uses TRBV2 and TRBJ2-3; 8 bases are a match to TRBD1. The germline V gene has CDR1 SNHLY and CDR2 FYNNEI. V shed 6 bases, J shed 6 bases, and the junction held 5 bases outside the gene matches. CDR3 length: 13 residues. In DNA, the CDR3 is TGTGCCAGCAGCCTAGGGACAGGTGATACGCAGTATTTT. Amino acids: CASSLGTGDTQYF. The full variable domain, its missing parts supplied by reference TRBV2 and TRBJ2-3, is EPEVTQTPSHQVTQMGQEVILRCVPISNHLYFYWYRQILGQKVEFLVSFYNNEISEKSEIFDDQFSVERPDGSNFTLKIRSTKLEDSAMYFCASSLGTGDTQYFGPGTRLTVL.

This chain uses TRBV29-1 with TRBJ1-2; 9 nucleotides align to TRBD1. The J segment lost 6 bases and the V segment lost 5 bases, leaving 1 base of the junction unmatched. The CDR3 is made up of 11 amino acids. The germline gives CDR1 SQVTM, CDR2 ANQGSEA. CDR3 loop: CSVWTGDGYTF. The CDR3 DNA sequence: TGCAGCGTTTGGACAGGGGATGGCTACACCTTC.

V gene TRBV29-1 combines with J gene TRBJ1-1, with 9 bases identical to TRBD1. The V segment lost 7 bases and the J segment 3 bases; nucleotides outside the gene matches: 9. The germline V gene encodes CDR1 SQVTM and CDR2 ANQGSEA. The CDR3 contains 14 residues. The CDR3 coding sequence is TGCAGCGCCAGGACAGGGGAAGGGTACACTGAAGCTTTCTTT. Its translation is CSARTGEGYTEAFF.

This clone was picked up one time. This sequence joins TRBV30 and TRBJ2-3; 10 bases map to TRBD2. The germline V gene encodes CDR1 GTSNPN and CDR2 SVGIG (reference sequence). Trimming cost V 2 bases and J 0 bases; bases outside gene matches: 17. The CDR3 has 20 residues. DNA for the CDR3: TGTGCCTGGAGTTTAAGACTAGCGGGTCATACAGTAACTAGCACAGATACGCAGTATTTT. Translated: CAWSLRLAGHTVTSTDTQYF.

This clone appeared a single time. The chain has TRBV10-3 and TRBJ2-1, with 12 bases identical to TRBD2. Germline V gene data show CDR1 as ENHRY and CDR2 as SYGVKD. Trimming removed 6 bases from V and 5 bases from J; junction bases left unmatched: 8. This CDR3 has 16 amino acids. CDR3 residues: CAISVSRTSGNNEQFF. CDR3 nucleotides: TGTGCCATCAGCGTATCAAGGACTAGCGGGAACAATGAGCAGTTCTTC.

CDR3 amino acids: CASSGGKDRASREQFF. The DNA for the CDR3 is TGTGCCAGCTCCGGGGGAAAAGACAGGGCCTCACGGGAGCAGTTCTTC. The rearrangement links TRBV18 to TRBJ2-1; tentatively, D is TRBD1 (7 bases). Germline CDR1 reads KGHSH; CDR2 reads LQKENI. The CDR3 totals 16 residues. The V end was cut by 6 bases, the J end by 10 bases, with 25 bases between.

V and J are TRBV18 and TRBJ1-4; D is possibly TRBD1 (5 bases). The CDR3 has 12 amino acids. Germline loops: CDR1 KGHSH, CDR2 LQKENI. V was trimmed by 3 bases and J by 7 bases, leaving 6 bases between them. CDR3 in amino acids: CASSPGGEKLFF. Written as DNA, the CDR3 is TGTGCCAGCTCACCCGGGGGTGAAAAACTGTTTTTT.

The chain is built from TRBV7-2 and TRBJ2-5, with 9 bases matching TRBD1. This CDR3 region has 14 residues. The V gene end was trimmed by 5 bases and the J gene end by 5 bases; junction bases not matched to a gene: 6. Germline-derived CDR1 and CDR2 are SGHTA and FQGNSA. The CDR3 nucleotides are TGTGCCAGCAGCATTACAGGGGGCGCTGAGACCCAGTACTTC. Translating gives CASSITGGAETQYF.

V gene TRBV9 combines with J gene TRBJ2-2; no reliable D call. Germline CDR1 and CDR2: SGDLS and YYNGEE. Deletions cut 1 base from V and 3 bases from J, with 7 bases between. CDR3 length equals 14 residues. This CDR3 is CASSVNRDTGELFF. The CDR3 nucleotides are TGTGCCAGCAGCGTAAATCGCGACACCGGGGAGCTGTTTTTT.

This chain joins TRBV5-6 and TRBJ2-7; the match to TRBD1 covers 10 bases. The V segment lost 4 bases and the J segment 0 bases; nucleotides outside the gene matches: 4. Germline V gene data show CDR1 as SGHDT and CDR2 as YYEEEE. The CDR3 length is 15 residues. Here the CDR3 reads CASSPRTGGSYEQYF. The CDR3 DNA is TGTGCCAGCAGCCCAAGGACAGGGGGCTCCTACGAGCAGTACTTC.

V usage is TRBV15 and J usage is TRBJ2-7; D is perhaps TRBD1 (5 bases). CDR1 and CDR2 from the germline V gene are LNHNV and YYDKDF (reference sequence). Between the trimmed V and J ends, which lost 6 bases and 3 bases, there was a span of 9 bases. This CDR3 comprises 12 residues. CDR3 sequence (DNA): TGTGCCACCAGGGCGGACAACTACGAGCAGTACTTC. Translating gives CATRADNYEQYF. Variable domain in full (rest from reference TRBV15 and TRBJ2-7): DAMVIQNPRYQVTQFGKPVTLSCSQTLNHNVMYWYQQKSSQAPKLLFHYYDKDFNNEADTPDNFQSRRPNTSFCFLDIRSPGLGDTAMYLCATRADNYEQYFGPGTRLTVT.

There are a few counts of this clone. DNA of the CDR3: TGTGCCAGCAGTCGATCGACAGTGAACACTGAAGCTTTCTTT. Translated, it gives CASSRSTVNTEAFF. The chain couples TRBV27 to TRBJ1-1; possible D gene TRBD1, 5 bases. Germline V gene lookup returns CDR1 MNHEY and CDR2 SMNVEV (reference sequence). V lost 5 bases, J lost 0 bases, and 10 bases lay in between. The CDR3 is made up of 14 amino acids.

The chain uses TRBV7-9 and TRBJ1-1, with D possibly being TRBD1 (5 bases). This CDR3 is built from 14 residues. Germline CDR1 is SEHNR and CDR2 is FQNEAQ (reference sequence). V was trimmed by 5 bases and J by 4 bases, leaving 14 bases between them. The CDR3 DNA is TGTGCCAGCAGCGCGGGACGCCAGACCACTGAAGCTTTCTTT. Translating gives CASSAGRQTTEAFF.